The rows below give T cell receptor beta chains drawn from one sample of a study of CD8+CD57+ T cells in acquired aplastic anemia. TCRdb fed the reads into MiXCR, producing one record per CDR3 protein. Among just over 450,000 distinct CDR3 sequences listed, around a third were seen once. Sequenced: sorted CD4+, CD8+, or CD8+CD57+ T cells (not recorded which) from PBMCs. Source of these receptors: a human donor with aplastic anemia. Both conserved end residues are part of each CDR3. The order of the fields is V gene, clone size, D gene, J gene, CDR3 DNA, CDR3 protein. A D gene is named only where the DNA matches it firmly. Only some rows state a clone size, as once, few, many or a class for expanded clones.

>TRBV5-1|many|-|TRBJ1-6
TGCGCCAGCAGCTTCGGGACGGCGTCCGATTCACCCCTCCACTTT
CASSFGTASDSPLHF
>TRBV20-1|-|-|TRBJ1-2
TGCAGTGCTACATCAGTTGCTGGCTACACCTTC
CSATSVAGYTF
>TRBV6-5|few|TRBD1|TRBJ2-7
TGTGCCAGCAGTTGGGGACAGGGGGCGCGTGAGCAGTACTTC
CASSWGQGAREQYF
>TRBV20-1|many|-|TRBJ1-2
TGCAGTGCTAGAGACCTGGGCGGGGGCTACACCTTC
CSARDLGGGYTF
>TRBV2|-|-|TRBJ2-1
TGTGCCAGCAGTTACACCTTGCTCACCAATGAGCAGTTCTTC
CASSYTLLTNEQFF
>TRBV4-3|-|-|TRBJ1-6
TGCGCCAGCAGCCAAAATTCAGGGGCCCCTAATTCACCCCTCCACTTT
CASSQNSGAPNSPLHF
>TRBV2|many|TRBD1|TRBJ1-2
TGTGCCAGCAGCTACTACGGACAGGCTAACTATGGCTACACCTTC
CASSYYGQANYGYTF
>TRBV6-4|few|-|TRBJ1-1
TGTGCCAGCAGAGACTCGTGGGCAGATGAAGCTTTCTTT
CASRDSWADEAFF
>TRBV20-1|few|TRBD1|TRBJ1-5
TGCAGTGCTAGTCCCGGACAGGGATGTCAGCCCCAGCATTTT
CSASPGQGCQPQHF
>TRBV6-4|-|-|TRBJ1-6
TGTGCCAGCAGTCACTCCTTCCCTGGGGGGAATAGTTCACCCCTCCACTTT
CASSHSFPGGNSSPLHF
>TRBV25-1|-|-|TRBJ2-1
TGTGCCAGCAGTGCTAGAGTCGGGGCGGGCAATGAGCAGTTCTTC
CASSARVGAGNEQFF
>TRBV10-3|few|-|TRBJ1-5
TGTGCCAGCAGTTACGTGGGACCCAATCAGCCCCAGCATTTT
CASSYVGPNQPQHF
>TRBV7-2|many|-|TRBJ1-2
TGTGCCAGCAGCTTAGCAGGAGACTATGGCTACACCTTC
CASSLAGDYGYTF
>TRBV6-2/TRBV6-3|once|-|TRBJ1-2
TGTGCCAGCGGGAATGCAGGGGATTATGGCTACACCTTC
CASGNAGDYGYTF
>TRBV15|many|-|TRBJ2-5
TGTGCCACCAGCAGACCACAAGAGACCCAGTACTTC
CATSRPQETQYF
>TRBV20-1|few|TRBD2|TRBJ2-3
TGCAGTGCTAGTGACCCGCTAGCGGGGAGCACAGATACGCAGTATTTT
CSASDPLAGSTDTQYF
>TRBV12-3/TRBV12-4|-|-|TRBJ2-1
TGTGCCAGCAGTTTAGGGGATCTAAAACCCCATGAGCAGTTCTTC
CASSLGDLKPHEQFF
>TRBV2|-|-|TRBJ2-7
TGTGCCGGCAGTTTCCGGGACCCGAGCTCCTACGAGCAGTACTTC
CAGSFRDPSSYEQYF
>TRBV25-1|few|-|TRBJ2-1
TGTGCCAGCAGTATAAAAAGACAGTTCAATGAGCAGTTCTTC
CASSIKRQFNEQFF
>TRBV19|many|-|TRBJ1-1
TGTGCCACCCAACGGGACCGATTGAACACTGAAGCTTTCTTT
CATQRDRLNTEAFF
>TRBV5-1|few|TRBD2|TRBJ2-2
TGCGCCAGCAGCTTGGAGACTAGCGGGAGAACCGGGGAGCTGTTTTTT
CASSLETSGRTGELFF
>TRBV4-2|-|-|TRBJ2-3
TGTGCCAGCAGCCCAACGTCGGGGGTTGACGATACGCAGTATTTT
CASSPTSGVDDTQYF
>TRBV6-2/TRBV6-3|-|TRBD1|TRBJ1-5
TGTGCCAGCAGTGATACAGGGGTTCAGCCCCAGCATTTT
CASSDTGVQPQHF
>TRBV20-1|few|TRBD1|TRBJ1-4
TGCAGTGCTAGAGTGACAGGGTCTGAAAAACTGTTTTTT
CSARVTGSEKLFF
>TRBV29-1|-|TRBD1|TRBJ2-7
TGCAGCGTTGTAGGACAGGGTTTAAACGAGCAGTACTTC
CSVVGQGLNEQYF
>TRBV10-3|-|-|TRBJ1-5
TGTGCCAGCAGTTACGTGGGGGGCGGCGGTTATAGCAATCAGCCCCAGCATTTT
CASSYVGGGGYSNQPQHF
>TRBV20-1|-|-|TRBJ2-7
TGCAGTGCTAGCGGGGGTGATGAGCAGTACTTC
CSASGGDEQYF
>TRBV6-6|many|-|TRBJ2-5
TGTGCCAGCAGTTATCCGAGACAGCCACAAGAGACCCAGTACTTC
CASSYPRQPQETQYF
>TRBV11-2|few|TRBD1|TRBJ1-2
TGTGCCAGCAGCTTTAGCCCCCGGACAGGGGGCTATGGCTACACCTTC
CASSFSPRTGGYGYTF
>TRBV2|few|TRBD2|TRBJ2-7
TGTGCCAGCGGACGAGCTAGCGGGAGACCCTCTGAGCAGTACTTC
CASGRASGRPSEQYF
>TRBV24-1|-|TRBD1|TRBJ1-5
TGTGCCACCAGTGAGCAAGGGGGCTATAGCAATCAGCCCCAGCATTTT
CATSEQGGYSNQPQHF
>TRBV7-2|-|TRBD2|TRBJ2-7
TGTGCCAGCAGCTTACAGGGACTAGCCTACGAGCAGTACTTC
CASSLQGLAYEQYF
>TRBV5-1|few|TRBD1|TRBJ2-5
TGCGCCAGCGGGACAGAACAAGAGACCCAGTACTTC
CASGTEQETQYF
>TRBV25-1|-|-|TRBJ2-7
TGTGCCAGCAGCCCGGCCTCGGAATGGGTGGAGTCCTACGAGCAGCACTTC
CASSPASEWVESYEQHF
>TRBV29-1|many|-|TRBJ2-1
TGCAGCGTTGAACCAGTATACAATGAGCAGTTCTTC
CSVEPVYNEQFF
>TRBV20-1|many|TRBD1|TRBJ2-7
TGCAGTGCCCGCCCGGGACAGGGGTGGAGGGAGCAGTACTTC
CSARPGQGWREQYF
>TRBV4-1|-|-|TRBJ2-7
TGCGCCAGCAGCCAAGTTCGGCTCCAAGGCGGCCGTAACTACGAGCAGTACTTC
CASSQVRLQGGRNYEQYF
>TRBV2|many|-|TRBJ2-7
TGTGCCAGCAGTGGGGATGAAGGGTCCTACGAGCAGTACTTC
CASSGDEGSYEQYF
>TRBV2|-|-|TRBJ2-5
TGTGCCAGCAGCCCCTGGACAGAGCGTCGGACCCAGTACTTC
CASSPWTERRTQYF
>TRBV11-2|-|TRBD2|TRBJ2-2
TGTGCCAGCAGCCCTAGCGGGGGGAACACCGGGGAGCTGTTTTTT
CASSPSGGNTGELFF
>TRBV5-4|-|-|TRBJ1-3
TGTGCCAGCAGCCTTCGGGGAGAGCCTGGAAACACCATATATTTT
CASSLRGEPGNTIYF
>TRBV2|-|TRBD2|TRBJ2-2
TGTGCCAGCAACGGATTAGCGGGGGATGCTATGAACACCGGGGAGCTGTTTTTT
CASNGLAGDAMNTGELFF
>TRBV2|few|TRBD1|TRBJ1-5
TGTGCCAGCAGTTACCTCGGGACAGGGAATCAGCCCCAGCATTTT
CASSYLGTGNQPQHF
>TRBV9|many|-|TRBJ1-2
TGTGCCAGCAGCCCTCATTACGACAGCTTGGTTGGCTACACCTTC
CASSPHYDSLVGYTF
>TRBV2|many|-|TRBJ2-1
TGTGCCAGCGCTGCGTTCCACCGGGAGCAGTTCTTC
CASAAFHREQFF
>TRBV14|many|-|TRBJ1-2
TGTGCCAGCAGCCAAGATGGCATGGAGTTGGGCTACACCTTC
CASSQDGMELGYTF
>TRBV10-2|-|TRBD1|TRBJ1-2
TGCGCCAGCACCGGACAGGGGGCCTATGGCTACACCTTC
CASTGQGAYGYTF